This TCR beta chain was sequenced during a study of T-cell reconstitution after alpha-beta-depleted transplantation in children. Trimming at V came to 10 bases and at J to 3 bases, leaving 12 bases not matched to a gene. CDR3 length equals 16 residues. CDR1 is SGHTA and CDR2 is FQGNSA in the germline V gene. This clonotype was detected a few times. Preparation of the TCRbeta library involved a method that used unique molecular identifiers. One entry per CDR3 protein, called by TCRdb with MiXCR from the PCR reads. The repertoire has approximately 350,000 distinct CDR3 sequences, 9% to 12% of them found once; the top ten carry around 2.5%.

The chain joins TRBV7-2 to TRBJ2-1; 10 nucleotides agree with TRBD2. The input for sequencing was PBMCs from the stem cell graft donor, taken from the stem cell graft. This TCR was sampled from a human donor who donated a stem cell graft to a child with acute lymphoblastic leukemia. The CDR3 here is CATSPLTSGYYNEQFF. CDR3 nucleotides: TGTGCCACCTCACCCCTGACTAGCGGGTACTACAATGAGCAGTTCTTC.